The present TCR beta chain was sequenced within a study of a mutant IDH1 vaccine in newly diagnosed glioma. Study-wide background: Treated patients had a mean age of roughly 40 years and a roughly 60% male, around 38% female split.

The CDR3 consists of 14 residues. CDR1 and CDR2 (germline): SGHRS, YFSETQ. Trimming removed 1 base from V and 0 bases from J, with 7 bases in between. In the case of this clone: Its antigen is unknown.

Time point specified: week 35, safety follow-up. In every dose of vaccine, 300 ug of mutant IDH1 20-mer peptide was given alongside topical imiquimod. New WHO grade 3 or 4 astrocytomas that were IDH1-mutant and ATRX-lost occurred in the donors. Libraries were prepared by immunoSEQ multiplex PCR; TCRdb keeps only in-frame clonotypes and omits some of them. The sample holds some 61,000 clones; around 82% are singletons and the top ten take 9.5% to 15%. The clonotype originates from a man aged 18 to 30 with glioma. The genes are TRBV5-1 and TRBJ1-1; D gene unclear. Sequencing was performed on PBMCs, taken from a glioma patient whose treatment included an IDH1 peptide vaccine. CDR3 loop: CASSLTVLNTEAFF. The CDR3 region has the DNA TGCGCCAGCAGCTTGACAGTATTGAACACTGAAGCTTTCTTT.